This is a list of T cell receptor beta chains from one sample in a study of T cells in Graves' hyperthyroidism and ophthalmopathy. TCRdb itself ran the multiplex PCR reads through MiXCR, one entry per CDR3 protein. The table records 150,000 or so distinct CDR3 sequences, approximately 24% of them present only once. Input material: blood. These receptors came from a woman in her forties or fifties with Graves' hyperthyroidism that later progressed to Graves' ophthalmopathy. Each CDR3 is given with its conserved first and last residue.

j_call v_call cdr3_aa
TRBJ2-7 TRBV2 CASRAGLAVTYEQYF
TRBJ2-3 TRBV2 CASFTLRADTQYF
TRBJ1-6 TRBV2 CARSRGGHNSPLHF
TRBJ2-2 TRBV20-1 CSARDGREKHTGELFF
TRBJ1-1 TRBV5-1 CASSLGAGDRGWMNTEAFF
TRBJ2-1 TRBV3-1 CASSQGSFGYNEQFF
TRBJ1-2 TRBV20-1 CSARDFEGPHGYTF
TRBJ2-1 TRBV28 CASSSTSGGESNEQFF
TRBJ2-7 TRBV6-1 CASSYPEGSGNEQYF
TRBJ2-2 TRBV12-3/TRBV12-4 CASSSGQFANTGELFF
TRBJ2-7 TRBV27 CASSHNPQYEQYF
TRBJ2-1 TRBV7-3 CASSPDRAYNEQFF
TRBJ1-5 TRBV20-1 CSASGRGGADQPQHF
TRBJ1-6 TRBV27 CASRGGGRNSPLHF
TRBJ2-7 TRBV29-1 CSVEIGGYEQYF
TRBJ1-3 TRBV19 CASTGRAPFSGNTIYF
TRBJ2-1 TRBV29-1 CSAALAGGVNEQFF
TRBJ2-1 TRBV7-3 CASTRPLAGEGGEQFF
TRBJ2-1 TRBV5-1 CASSSRGGSKNEQFF
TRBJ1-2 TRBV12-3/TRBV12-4 CASRTGQSGYTF
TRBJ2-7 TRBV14 CASSQASGRYEQYF
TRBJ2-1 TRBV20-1 CSARDPGLAGLSDEQFF